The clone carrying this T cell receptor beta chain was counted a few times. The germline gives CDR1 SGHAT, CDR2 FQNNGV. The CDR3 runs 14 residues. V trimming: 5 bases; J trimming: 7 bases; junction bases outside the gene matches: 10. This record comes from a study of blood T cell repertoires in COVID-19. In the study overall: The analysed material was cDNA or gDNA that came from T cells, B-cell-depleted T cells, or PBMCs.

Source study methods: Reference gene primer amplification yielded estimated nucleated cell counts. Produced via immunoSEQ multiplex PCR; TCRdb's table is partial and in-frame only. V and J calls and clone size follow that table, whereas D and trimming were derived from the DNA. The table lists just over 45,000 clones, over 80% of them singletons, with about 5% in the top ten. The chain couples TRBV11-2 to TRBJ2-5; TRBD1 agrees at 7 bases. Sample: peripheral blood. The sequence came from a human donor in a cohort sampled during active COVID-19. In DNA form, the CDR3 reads TGTGCCAGCAGCCCCGGTAACAGGGGCTCGACCCAGTACTTC. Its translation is CASSPGNRGSTQYF.